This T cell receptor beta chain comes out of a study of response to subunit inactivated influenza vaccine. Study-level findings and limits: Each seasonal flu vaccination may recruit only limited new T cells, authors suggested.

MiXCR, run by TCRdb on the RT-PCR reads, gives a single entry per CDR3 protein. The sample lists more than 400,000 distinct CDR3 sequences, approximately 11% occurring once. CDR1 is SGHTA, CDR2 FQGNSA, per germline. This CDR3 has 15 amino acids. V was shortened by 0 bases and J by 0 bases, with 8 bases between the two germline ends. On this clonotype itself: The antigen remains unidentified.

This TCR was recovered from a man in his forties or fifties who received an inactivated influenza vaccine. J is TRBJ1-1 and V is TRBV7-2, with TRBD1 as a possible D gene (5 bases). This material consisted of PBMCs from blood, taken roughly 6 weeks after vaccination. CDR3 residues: CASSLAEGLNTEAFF. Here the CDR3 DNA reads TGTGCCAGCAGCTTAGCGGAGGGGCTGAACACTGAAGCTTTCTTT.